Each of the 17 T cell receptor beta chains below was sequenced from the same sample in a study of T cell responses to AZD1222 COVID-19 vaccine. The repertoire was sequenced with immunoSEQ multiplex PCR; TCRdb's copy has only in-frame clones and lacks some. This sample carries fewer than 200,000 clones, about 89% of them seen once, and the ten largest clones take 1.5% to 2%. The source material was peripheral blood, sampled on day 0 of AZD1222 vaccination. The receptors shown here come from an adult in good health.

This chain uses TRBV5-6 with TRBJ1-4, with a possible D match to TRBD1 (6 bases). The CDR3 is 16 residues long. Deletions cut 4 bases from V and 6 bases from J, with 19 bases between. Germline CDR1 reads SGHDT; CDR2 reads YYEEEE. The CDR3 DNA follows: TGTGCCAGCAGCCGAAGATTAACAGGGTTGGATGAAAAACTGTTTTTT. As protein: CASSRRLTGLDEKLFF.

The CDR3 DNA reads as TGTGCCAGCAGTTTGCAGGGTTTTACAGATACGCAGTATTTT. Translating gives CASSLQGFTDTQYF. V usage is TRBV28 and J usage is TRBJ2-3; TRBD1 is a possible D gene (5 bases). The CDR3 has 14 residues. Trimming cost V 3 bases and J 3 bases, with 10 bases left between them. Germline lookup yields CDR1 MDHEN and CDR2 SYDVKM.

The chain employs TRBV13 and TRBJ2-1; TRBD2 agrees at 16 bases. The ends lost 6 bases at V and 11 bases at J; junction bases unmatched: 10. This CDR3 spans 16 amino acids. From germline, CDR1 is PRHDT and CDR2 FYEKMQ (reference sequence). In DNA, the CDR3 is TGTGCCAGCAGTCCACCGGGACTAGCGGGAGGGCAACAGCAGTTCTTC. This translates into CASSPPGLAGGQQQFF.

J is TRBJ2-7 and V is TRBV29-1; TRBD1 aligns across 10 bases. The V and J ends lost 6 bases and 7 bases, in that order; junction bases with no gene match: 9. The CDR3 consists of 13 residues. CDR1 and CDR2 (germline): SQVTM, ANQGSEA. Here the CDR3 reads CSVEGQGSWEQYF. CDR3 sequence (DNA): TGCAGCGTGGAGGGACAGGGGTCTTGGGAGCAGTACTTC.

V gene TRBV5-8 combines with J gene TRBJ2-2; 7 nucleotides line up with TRBD2. CDR1 is SGHTS and CDR2 is YDEGEE in the germline V gene. V lost 4 bases, J lost 2 bases, and 14 bases stayed unmatched. The CDR3 loop spans 18 amino acids. The CDR3 is CASSPAAGGGSNTGELFF. The CDR3 DNA is TGTGCCAGCAGCCCCGCCGCCGGCGGGGGTAGCAACACCGGGGAGCTGTTTTTT.

The CDR3 DNA reads TGTGCCATCAGTGATTCGAGGGGGGGTCAGCCCCAGCATTTT. Protein: CAISDSRGGQPQHF. The genes are TRBV10-3 and TRBJ1-5; D may be TRBD1 (6 bases). The V and J ends lost 3 bases and 6 bases respectively, with 12 bases between them. This CDR3 region has 14 residues. Germline CDR1 ENHRY, CDR2 SYGVKD.

This clone has a single count. This rearrangement joins TRBV7-3 to TRBJ2-1; D is unresolved. The CDR3 contains 12 residues. In germline, CDR1 is SGHTA, CDR2 FQGTGA. Trimming removed 5 bases at V and 10 bases at J, with 12 bases between. In nucleotides, the CDR3 is TGTGCCAGCAGCCTTAACGGCGCAGAGCAGTTCTTC. This sequence encodes CASSLNGAEQFF.

This clone was counted a few times. In the same sample, other DNA sequences code for this CDR3. The chain uses TRBV29-1 and TRBJ1-2, with 9 bases aligning to TRBD1. Germline assignment: CDR1 SQVTM and CDR2 ANQGSEA. V was clipped by 6 bases and J by 2 bases; unmatched bases: 4. CDR3 length equals 13 residues. The CDR3 loop reads CSVATGGNYGYTF. The CDR3 coding sequence is TGCAGCGTCGCGACAGGGGGGAACTATGGCTACACCTTC.

The chain couples TRBV3-1 (or the pseudogene TRBV3-2) to TRBJ1-1, with 9 bases that match TRBD1. Trimming took 4 bases from V and 1 from J; bases not matched to a gene: 4. Germline-derived CDR1 and CDR2 are LGHDT and YNNKEL (reference sequence). The CDR3 covers 15 residues. The CDR3: CASSPGQGTNTEAFF. The CDR3 DNA is TGTGCCAGCAGCCCGGGACAGGGTACGAACACTGAAGCTTTCTTT.

The chain links TRBV7-2 to TRBJ2-5; 8 nucleotides match TRBD2. The CDR3 has 16 amino acids. J lost 5 bases, V lost 0 bases, and 8 bases had no gene match. Per germline, CDR1 SGHTA and CDR2 FQGNSA. Written as DNA, the CDR3 is TGTGCCAGCAGCTTAGCCCTAACGGGAGGGTACGAGACCCAGTACTTC. Its protein product is CASSLALTGGYETQYF.

The chain is built from TRBV24-1 and TRBJ2-1; TRBD2 agrees at 10 bases. Germline-derived CDR1 and CDR2 are KGHDR and SFDVKD. J lost 6 bases, V lost 3 bases, and 10 bases had no gene match. This CDR3 spans 17 amino acids. CDR3 nucleotides: TGTGCCACCAGTGATCTACCCGTAGCGGGGGGTTCCAATGAGCAGTTCTTC. Translated, it gives CATSDLPVAGGSNEQFF.

The V and J genes are TRBV27 and TRBJ1-6, with 8 bases identical to TRBD1. CDR1 MNHEY and CDR2 SMNVEV come from the germline V gene (reference sequence). This CDR3 has 15 residues. V shed 5 bases and J 7 bases; nucleotides not matched to a gene: 7. The CDR3 sequence is CASSRTGLGNSPLHF. DNA for the CDR3: TGTGCCAGCAGTCGGACAGGGCTGGGGAATTCACCCCTCCACTTT.

The rearrangement links TRBV28 to TRBJ1-1; D gene uncertain. Trimming removed 4 bases from V and 0 bases from J, with 6 bases in between. The CDR3 extends over 13 amino acids. Germline CDR1 is MDHEN and CDR2 is SYDVKM. CDR3 coding DNA: TGTGCCAGCAGTTACACAGTGAACACTGAAGCTTTCTTT. This sequence encodes CASSYTVNTEAFF. The full variable domain, with the rest looked up from reference TRBV28 and TRBJ1-1, is DVKVTQSSRYLVKRTGEKVFLECVQDMDHENMFWYRQDPGLGLRLIYFSYDVKMKEKGDIPEGYSVSREKKERFSLILESASTNQTSMYLCASSYTVNTEAFFGQGTRLTVV.

This clone has just one count. V and J are TRBV6-5 and TRBJ1-2, with D possibly TRBD1 on 6 matching bases. There are 14 residues in the CDR3. V shed 5 bases and J shed 5 bases, with 15 bases lying between them. The germline CDR1 and CDR2 sequences are MNHEY and SVGAGI. The CDR3 bases are TGTGCCAGCAGTCGGAACAGGGAGGGTTATGGCTACACCTTC. Translating gives CASSRNREGYGYTF.

The chain combines TRBV7-9 with TRBJ2-5, with D possibly being TRBD1 (5 bases). From germline, CDR1 is SEHNR and CDR2 FQNEAQ (reference sequence). The V and J ends lost 5 bases and 2 bases respectively, with 12 bases between them. The CDR3 contains 14 residues. DNA for the CDR3: TGTGCCAGCAGCACCCGACAGTTACAAGAGACCCAGTACTTC. Encoded protein: CASSTRQLQETQYF.

This clone was seen a handful of times. The CDR3: CASSESGQASSYEQYV. The CDR3 bases are TGCGCCAGCAGTGAGTCGGGACAGGCGAGCTCCTACGAGCAGTACGTC. This rearrangement joins TRBV10-1 to TRBJ2-7; 8 bases match TRBD1. This CDR3 has 16 amino acids. CDR1 and CDR2 from the germline V gene are WNHNN and SYGVQD (reference sequence). The ends lost 0 bases at V and 0 bases at J; junction bases unmatched: 4.

The chain has TRBV2 and TRBJ1-2; D uncertain. This CDR3 spans 14 amino acids. CDR1 and CDR2 (germline): SNHLY, FYNNEI. Trimming removed 3 bases from V and 8 bases from J, with 16 bases in between. CDR3: CASSDPRSSLGYTF. The CDR3 DNA reads as TGTGCCAGCAGTGATCCTCGGTCCTCATTGGGCTACACCTTC.